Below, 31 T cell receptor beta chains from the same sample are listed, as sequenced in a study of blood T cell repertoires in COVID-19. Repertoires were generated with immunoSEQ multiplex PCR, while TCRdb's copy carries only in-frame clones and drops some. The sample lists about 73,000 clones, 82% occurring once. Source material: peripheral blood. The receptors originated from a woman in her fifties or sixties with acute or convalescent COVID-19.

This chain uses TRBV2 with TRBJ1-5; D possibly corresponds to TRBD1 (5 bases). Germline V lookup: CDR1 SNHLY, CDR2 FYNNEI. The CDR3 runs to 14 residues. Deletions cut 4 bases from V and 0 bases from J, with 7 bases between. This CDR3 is CASSVQVSNQPQHF. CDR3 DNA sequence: TGTGCCAGCAGTGTACAGGTTAGCAATCAGCCCCAGCATTTT.

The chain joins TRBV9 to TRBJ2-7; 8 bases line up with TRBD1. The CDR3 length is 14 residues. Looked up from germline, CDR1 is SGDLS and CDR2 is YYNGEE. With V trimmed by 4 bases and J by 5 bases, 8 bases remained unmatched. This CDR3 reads CASSPGQGWDEQYF. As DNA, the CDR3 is TGTGCCAGCAGCCCCGGACAGGGTTGGGACGAGCAGTACTTC.

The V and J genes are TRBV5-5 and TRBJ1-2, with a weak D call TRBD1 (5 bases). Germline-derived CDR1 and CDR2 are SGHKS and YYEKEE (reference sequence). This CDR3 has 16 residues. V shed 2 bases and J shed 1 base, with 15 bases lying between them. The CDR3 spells CASSLGRADFNYGYTF. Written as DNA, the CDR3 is TGTGCCAGCAGCTTAGGCAGGGCCGATTTTAACTATGGCTACACCTTC.

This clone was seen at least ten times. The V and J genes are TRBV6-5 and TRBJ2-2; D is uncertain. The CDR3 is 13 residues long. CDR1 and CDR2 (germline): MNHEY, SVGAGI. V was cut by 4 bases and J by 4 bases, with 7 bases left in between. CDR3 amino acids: CASSSRSTGELFF. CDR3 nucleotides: TGTGCCAGCAGTTCCAGATCCACCGGGGAGCTGTTTTTT.

CDR3 in DNA: TGTGCACAGCCCTATAGCAATCAGCCCCAGCATTTT. Its protein product is CAQPYSNQPQHF. J is TRBJ1-5 and V is TRBV21-1; the table's D call TRBD1 went unverified against the DNA. TRBV21-1 is a pseudogene segment. The CDR3 consists of 12 residues.

The CDR3 reads CASSEQGPLYEQYF. The CDR3 DNA follows: TGTGCCAGCAGTGAACAGGGGCCCCTCTACGAGCAGTACTTC. This sequence joins TRBV6-1 and TRBJ2-7; tentative D call: TRBD1 (6 bases). Trimming stripped 2 bases from V and 3 bases from J, with 11 bases between. The germline CDR1 and CDR2 sequences are MNHNS and SASEGT. The CDR3 extends over 14 amino acids.

The CDR3 sequence is CASSVGPPSGVVYEQYF. The CDR3 DNA follows: TGTGCCAGCAGCGTAGGACCCCCTAGCGGGGTAGTTTACGAGCAGTACTTC. The chain links TRBV9 to TRBJ2-7; 9 bases are a match to TRBD2. V dropped 0 bases and J dropped 4; count of bases not matched to a gene: 11. CDR1 and CDR2 from the germline V gene are SGDLS and YYNGEE. CDR3 length equals 17 residues.

Written as DNA, the CDR3 is TGTGCCAGCACCACGTTGGGGACAGGGGGTACTGAAGCTTTCTTT. Translation: CASTTLGTGGTEAFF. The gene calls are TRBV6-6 and TRBJ1-1, with 11 bases that match TRBD1. The CDR3 contains 15 residues. V was clipped by 7 bases and J by 5 bases; unmatched bases: 9. From germline, CDR1 is MNHNY and CDR2 SVGAGI (reference sequence).

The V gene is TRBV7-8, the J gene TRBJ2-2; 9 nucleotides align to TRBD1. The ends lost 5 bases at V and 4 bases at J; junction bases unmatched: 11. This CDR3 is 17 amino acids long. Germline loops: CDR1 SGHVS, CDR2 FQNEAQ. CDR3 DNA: TGTGCCAGCAGCAATACAGGGGGCACCTCGGTCACCGGGGAGCTGTTTTTT. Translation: CASSNTGGTSVTGELFF. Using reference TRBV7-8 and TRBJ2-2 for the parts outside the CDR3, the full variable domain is GAGVSQSPRYKVAKRGQDVALRCDPISGHVSLFWYQQALGQGPEFLTYFQNEAQLDKSGLPSDRFFAERPEGSVSTLKIQRTQQEDSAVYLCASSNTGGTSVTGELFFGEGSRLTVL.

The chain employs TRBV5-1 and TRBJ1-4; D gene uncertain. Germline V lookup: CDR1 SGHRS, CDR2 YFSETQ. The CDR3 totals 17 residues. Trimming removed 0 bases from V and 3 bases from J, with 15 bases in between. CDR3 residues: CASSLGSMRKSNEKLFF. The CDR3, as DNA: TGCGCCAGCAGCTTGGGTTCGATGAGAAAATCTAATGAAAAACTGTTTTTT. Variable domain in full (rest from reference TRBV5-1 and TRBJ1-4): KAGVTQTPRYLIKTRGQQVTLSCSPISGHRSVSWYQQTPGQGLQFLFEYFSETQRNKGNFPGRFSGRQFSNSRSEMNVSTLELGDSALYLCASSLGSMRKSNEKLFFGSGTQLSVL.

The CDR3 DNA reads TGCGCCAGCAGCGCGGGATTCGGGAAAAAACTGTTTTTT. Residues: CASSAGFGKKLFF. The chain joins TRBV10-1 to TRBJ1-4; the D is unclear. The germline CDR1 and CDR2 sequences are WNHNN and SYGVQD (reference sequence). The V and J ends lost 6 bases and 9 bases respectively, with 14 bases between them. This CDR3 region has 13 residues.

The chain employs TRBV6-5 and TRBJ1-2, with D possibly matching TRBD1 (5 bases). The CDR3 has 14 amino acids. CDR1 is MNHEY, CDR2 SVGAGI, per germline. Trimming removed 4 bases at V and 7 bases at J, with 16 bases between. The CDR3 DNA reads TGTGCCAGCAGTTCCCAAAGGGGCCGTGGTGGCTACACCTTC. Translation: CASSSQRGRGGYTF.

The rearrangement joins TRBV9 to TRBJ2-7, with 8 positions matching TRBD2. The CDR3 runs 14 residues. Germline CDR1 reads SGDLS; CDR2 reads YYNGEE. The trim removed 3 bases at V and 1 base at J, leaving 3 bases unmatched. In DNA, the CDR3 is TGTGCCAGCAGCGGGGGACTAGAATCCTACGAGCAGTACTTC. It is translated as CASSGGLESYEQYF.

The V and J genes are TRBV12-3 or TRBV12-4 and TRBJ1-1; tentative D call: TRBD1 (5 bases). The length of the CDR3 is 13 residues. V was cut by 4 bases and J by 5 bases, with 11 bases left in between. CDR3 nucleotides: TGTGCCAGCAGTTGGGGGGAGCGGACTGAAGCTTTCTTT. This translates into CASSWGERTEAFF.

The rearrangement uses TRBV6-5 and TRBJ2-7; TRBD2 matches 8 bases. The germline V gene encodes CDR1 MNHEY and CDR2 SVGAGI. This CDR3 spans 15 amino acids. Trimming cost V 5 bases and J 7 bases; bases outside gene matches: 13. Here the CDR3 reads CASSPGTRASGEQYF. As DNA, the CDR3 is TGTGCCAGCAGTCCCGGGACTAGAGCTTCAGGGGAGCAGTACTTC.

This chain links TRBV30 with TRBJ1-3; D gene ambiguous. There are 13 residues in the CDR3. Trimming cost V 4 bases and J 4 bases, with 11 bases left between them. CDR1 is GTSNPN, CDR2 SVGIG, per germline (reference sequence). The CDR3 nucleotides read TGTGCCTGGAAACGTGGCAGAGGAAACACCATATATTTT. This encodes CAWKRGRGNTIYF. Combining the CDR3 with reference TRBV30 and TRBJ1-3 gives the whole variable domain SQTIHQWPATLVQPVGSPLSLECTVEGTSNPNLYWYRQAAGRGLQLLFYSVGIGQISSEVPQNLSASRPQDRQFILSSKKLLLSDSGFYLCAWKRGRGNTIYFGEGSWLTVV.

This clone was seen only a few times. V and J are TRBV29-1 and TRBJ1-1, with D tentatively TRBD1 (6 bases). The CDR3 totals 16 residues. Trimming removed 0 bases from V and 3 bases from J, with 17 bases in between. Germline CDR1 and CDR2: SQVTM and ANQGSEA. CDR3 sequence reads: CSVEEGPGAGYTEAFF. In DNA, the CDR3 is TGCAGCGTTGAAGAGGGTCCAGGGGCTGGGTACACTGAAGCTTTCTTT. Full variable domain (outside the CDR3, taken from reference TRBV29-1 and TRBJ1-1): SAVISQKPSRDICQRGTSLTIQCQVDSQVTMMFWYRQQPGQSLTLIATANQGSEATYESGFVIDKFPISRPNLTFSTLTVSNMSPEDSSIYLCSVEEGPGAGYTEAFFGQGTRLTVV.

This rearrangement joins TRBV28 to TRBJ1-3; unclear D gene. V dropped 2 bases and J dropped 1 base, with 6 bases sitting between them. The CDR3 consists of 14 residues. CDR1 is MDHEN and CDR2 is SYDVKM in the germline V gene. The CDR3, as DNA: TGTGCCAGCAGTTTAGGGGAGTCTGGAAACACCATATATTTT. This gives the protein CASSLGESGNTIYF.

The CDR3 here is CASSLTGGAGNTEAFF. Written as DNA, the CDR3 is TGCGCCAGCAGCTTAACAGGGGGCGCGGGAAACACTGAAGCTTTCTTT. The rearrangement uses TRBV5-1 and TRBJ1-1, with 9 bases identical to TRBD1. CDR3 size: 16 residues. CDR1 is SGHRS and CDR2 is YFSETQ in the germline V gene. The ends lost 2 bases at V and 2 bases at J; junction bases unmatched: 7.

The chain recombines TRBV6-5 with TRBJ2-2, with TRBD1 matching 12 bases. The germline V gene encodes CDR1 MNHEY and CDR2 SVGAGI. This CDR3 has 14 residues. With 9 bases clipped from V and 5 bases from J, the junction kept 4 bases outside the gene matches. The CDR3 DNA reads TGTGCCAGTCGGGGACAGGGGGCTACCGGGGAGCTGTTTTTT. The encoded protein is CASRGQGATGELFF.

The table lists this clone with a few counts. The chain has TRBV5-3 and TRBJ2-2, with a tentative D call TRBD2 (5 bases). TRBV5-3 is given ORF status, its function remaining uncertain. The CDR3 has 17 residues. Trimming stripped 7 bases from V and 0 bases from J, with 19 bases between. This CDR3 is CARPQPVRAANTGELFF. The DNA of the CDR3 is TGTGCCAGACCCCAACCGGTGAGGGCCGCGAACACCGGGGAGCTGTTTTTT.

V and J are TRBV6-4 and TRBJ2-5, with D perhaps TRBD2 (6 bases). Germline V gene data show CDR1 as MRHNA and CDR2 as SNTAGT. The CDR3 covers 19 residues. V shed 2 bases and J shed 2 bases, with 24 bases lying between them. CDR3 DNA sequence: TGTGCCAGCAGTGACAGTGGACTAACAGTCGGCCGGAATCAAGAGACCCAGTACTTC. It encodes CASSDSGLTVGRNQETQYF.

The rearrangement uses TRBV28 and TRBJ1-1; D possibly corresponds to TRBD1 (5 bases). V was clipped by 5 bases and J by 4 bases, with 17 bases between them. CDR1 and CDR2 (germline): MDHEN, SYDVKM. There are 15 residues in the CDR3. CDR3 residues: CASSPAKGPVTEAFF. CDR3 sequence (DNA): TGTGCCAGCAGTCCGGCCAAGGGGCCGGTCACTGAAGCTTTCTTT.

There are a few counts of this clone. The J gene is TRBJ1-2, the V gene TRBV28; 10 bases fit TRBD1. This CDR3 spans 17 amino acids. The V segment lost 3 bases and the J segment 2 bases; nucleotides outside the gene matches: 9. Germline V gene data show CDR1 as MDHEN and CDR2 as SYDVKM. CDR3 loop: CASSFWGQGKANYGYTF. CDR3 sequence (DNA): TGTGCCAGCAGTTTCTGGGGACAGGGGAAAGCCAACTATGGCTACACCTTC.

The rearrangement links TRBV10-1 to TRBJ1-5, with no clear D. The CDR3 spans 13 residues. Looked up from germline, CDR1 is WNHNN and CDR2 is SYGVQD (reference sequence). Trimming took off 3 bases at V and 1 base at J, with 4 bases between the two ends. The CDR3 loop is CASSETSNQPQHF. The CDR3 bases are TGCGCCAGCAGTGAAACAAGCAATCAGCCCCAGCATTTT.

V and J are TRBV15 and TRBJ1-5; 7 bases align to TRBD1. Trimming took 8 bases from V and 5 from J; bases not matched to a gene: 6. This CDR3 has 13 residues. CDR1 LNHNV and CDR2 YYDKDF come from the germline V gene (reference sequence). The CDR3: CATQQGIYQPQHF. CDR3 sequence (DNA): TGTGCCACCCAACAGGGGATTTATCAGCCCCAGCATTTT.

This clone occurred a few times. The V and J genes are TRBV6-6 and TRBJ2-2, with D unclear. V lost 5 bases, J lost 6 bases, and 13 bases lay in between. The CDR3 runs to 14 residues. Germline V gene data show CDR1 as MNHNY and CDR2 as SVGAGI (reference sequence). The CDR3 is CASSLVVPAGELFF. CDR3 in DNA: TGTGCCAGCAGTCTAGTCGTCCCGGCCGGGGAGCTGTTTTTT.

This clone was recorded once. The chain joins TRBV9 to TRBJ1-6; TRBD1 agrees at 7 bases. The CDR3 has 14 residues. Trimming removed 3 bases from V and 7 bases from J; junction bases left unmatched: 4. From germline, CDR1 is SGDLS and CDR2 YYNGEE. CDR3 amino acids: CASSGGTVNSPLHF. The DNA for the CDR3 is TGTGCCAGCAGCGGAGGGACAGTCAATTCACCCCTCCACTTT.

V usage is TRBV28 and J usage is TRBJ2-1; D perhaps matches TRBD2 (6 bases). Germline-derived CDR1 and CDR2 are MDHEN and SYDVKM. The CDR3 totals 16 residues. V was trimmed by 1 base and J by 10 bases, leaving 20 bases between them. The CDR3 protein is CASSLFAGQGLGEQFF. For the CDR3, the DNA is TGTGCCAGCAGTTTATTTGCGGGGCAGGGACTTGGGGAGCAGTTCTTC.

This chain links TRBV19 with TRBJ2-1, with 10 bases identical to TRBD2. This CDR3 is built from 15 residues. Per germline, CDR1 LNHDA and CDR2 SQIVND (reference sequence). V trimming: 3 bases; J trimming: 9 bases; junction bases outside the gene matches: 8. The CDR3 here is CASSISAGGFSEQFF. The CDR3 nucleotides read TGTGCCAGTAGTATTTCAGCGGGGGGGTTTAGTGAGCAGTTCTTC.

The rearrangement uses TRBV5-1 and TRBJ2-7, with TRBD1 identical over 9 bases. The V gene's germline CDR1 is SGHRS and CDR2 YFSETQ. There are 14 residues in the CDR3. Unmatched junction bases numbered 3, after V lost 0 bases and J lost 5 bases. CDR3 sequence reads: CASSLVRDRDEQYF. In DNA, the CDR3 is TGCGCCAGCAGCTTGGTTCGGGACAGGGACGAGCAGTACTTC.